A single sample gave rise to the 8 T cell receptor beta chains below, sequenced in a study of blood T cell repertoires in COVID-19. Sequencing was performed with immunoSEQ multiplex PCR; in TCRdb, only in-frame clones are kept and a portion is missing. Counted here are 140,000 or so clones, about four fifths occurring once; the ten biggest clones make up approximately 9.1%. Sequencing used PBMCs or T cells enriched from blood (not recorded which). These receptor sequences come from a man between 50 and 59 years old who had recovered from COVID-19.

This chain joins TRBV9 and TRBJ2-7, with 12 bases matching TRBD2. The CDR3 is made up of 16 amino acids. Germline CDR1 reads SGDLS; CDR2 reads YYNGEE. J gave up 1 base and V 3 bases, and 5 bases lay outside the gene matches. The CDR3 spells CASSAGLAGPSYEQYF. The CDR3 coding sequence is TGTGCCAGCAGCGCCGGACTAGCGGGGCCTTCCTACGAGCAGTACTTC. Variable domain in full (rest from reference TRBV9 and TRBJ2-7): DSGVTQTPKHLITATGQRVTLRCSPRSGDLSVYWYQQSLDQGLQFLIQYYNGEERAKGNILERFSAQQFPDLHSELNLSSLELGDSALYFCASSAGLAGPSYEQYFGPGTRLTVT.

The chain carries TRBV6-2 or TRBV6-3 and TRBJ1-1; 11 positions match TRBD1. The length of the CDR3 is 18 residues. The V gene end was trimmed by 2 bases and the J gene end by 2 bases; junction bases not matched to a gene: 10. Germline lookup yields CDR1 MNHEY and CDR2 SVGEGT. CDR3 bases: TGTGCCAGCAGTTACGACCGGACAGGGGGCATTTCTAACACTGAAGCTTTCTTT. Protein product: CASSYDRTGGISNTEAFF.

The table lists this clone with a few counts. V usage is TRBV21-1 and J usage is TRBJ2-6; the D call of TRBD2 is as the table states it, not checked on the DNA. TRBV21-1 is shown as a pseudogene. This CDR3 has 23 residues. The CDR3 reads CASSKAAPGLAGGNNSGANVLTF. For the CDR3, the DNA is TGTGCCAGCAGCAAAGCGGCCCCTGGACTAGCGGGGGGGAATAACTCTGGGGCCAACGTCCTGACTTTC.

The V gene is TRBV25-1, the J gene TRBJ1-2, with 7 positions matching TRBD1. This CDR3 has 17 residues. Looked up from germline, CDR1 is MGHDK and CDR2 is SYGVNS. V shed 2 bases and J 6 bases; nucleotides not matched to a gene: 15. The CDR3 sequence: CASSEPDRAGLMDGYTF. CDR3 nucleotides: TGTGCCAGCAGTGAACCCGACAGGGCCGGACTAATGGATGGCTACACCTTC.

This chain connects TRBV5-1 to TRBJ1-1; the D gene is possibly TRBD1 (5 bases). Between the trimmed V and J ends, which lost 0 bases and 8 bases, there was a span of 17 bases. Germline assignment: CDR1 SGHRS and CDR2 YFSETQ. The length of the CDR3 is 15 residues. The CDR3 coding sequence is TGCGCCAGCAGCTTGGACCTCGGCGGAGACAGCGAAGCTTTCTTT. Protein product: CASSLDLGGDSEAFF.

This clone occurred once. The chain employs TRBV2 and TRBJ1-1, with TRBD1 matching 7 bases. The germline V gene has CDR1 SNHLY and CDR2 FYNNEI. This CDR3 contains 14 residues. With 2 bases clipped from V and 2 bases from J, the junction kept 2 bases outside the gene matches. In nucleotides, the CDR3 is TGTGCCAGCAGTGAAAGACAGGGCAACACTGAAGCTTTCTTT. Translation: CASSERQGNTEAFF.

This clone showed up just a few times. The rearrangement joins TRBV7-9 to TRBJ1-1; possible D gene TRBD1, 5 bases. The CDR3 has 14 residues. Trimming took 1 base from V and 0 from J, leaving 6 bases between them. In germline, CDR1 is SEHNR, CDR2 FQNEAQ (reference sequence). The CDR3 coding sequence is TGTGCCAGCAGCTTAGTAGGGGTGAACACTGAAGCTTTCTTT. Its translation: CASSLVGVNTEAFF.

This chain joins TRBV6-5 and TRBJ2-3, with 12 bases aligning to TRBD1. With V trimmed by 7 bases and J by 4 bases, 6 bases remained unmatched. The CDR3 runs to 15 residues. Germline loops: CDR1 MNHEY, CDR2 SVGAGI. In DNA, the CDR3 is TGTGCCAGCAAAGAAGGGACAGGGGGCTCAGATACGCAGTATTTT. Amino acid sequence: CASKEGTGGSDTQYF.